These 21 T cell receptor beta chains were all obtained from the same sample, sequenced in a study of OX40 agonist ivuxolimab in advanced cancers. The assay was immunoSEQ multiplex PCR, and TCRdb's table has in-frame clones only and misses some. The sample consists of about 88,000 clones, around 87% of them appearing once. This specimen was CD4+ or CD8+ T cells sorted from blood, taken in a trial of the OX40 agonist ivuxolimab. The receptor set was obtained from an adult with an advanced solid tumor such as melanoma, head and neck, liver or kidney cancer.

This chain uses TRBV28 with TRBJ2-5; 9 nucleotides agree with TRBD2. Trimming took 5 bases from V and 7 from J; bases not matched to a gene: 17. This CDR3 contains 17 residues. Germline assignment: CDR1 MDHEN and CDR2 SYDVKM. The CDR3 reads CASSLPVGAGGSRTQYF. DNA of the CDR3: TGTGCCAGCAGTCTTCCCGTGGGTGCGGGGGGGTCAAGGACCCAGTACTTC.

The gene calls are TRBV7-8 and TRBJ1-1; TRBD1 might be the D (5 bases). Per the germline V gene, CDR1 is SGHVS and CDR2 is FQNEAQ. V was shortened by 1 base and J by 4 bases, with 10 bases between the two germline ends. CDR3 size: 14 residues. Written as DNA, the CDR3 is TGTGCCAGCAGCTTAGTCTGGGGGAGCACTGAAGCTTTCTTT. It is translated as CASSLVWGSTEAFF.

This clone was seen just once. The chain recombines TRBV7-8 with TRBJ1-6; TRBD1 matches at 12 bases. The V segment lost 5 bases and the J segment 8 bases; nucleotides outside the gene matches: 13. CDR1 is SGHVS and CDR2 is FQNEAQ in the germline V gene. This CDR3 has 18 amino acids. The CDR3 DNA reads TGTGCCAGCAGCCCCCCGGGACAGGGGGCAGGTAATCATTCACCCCTCCACTTT. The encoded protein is CASSPPGQGAGNHSPLHF.

CDR3 sequence: CASSGNPQPQDEQFF. For the CDR3, the DNA is TGTGCCAGCAGTGGGAACCCACAACCCCAGGATGAGCAGTTCTTC. The chain couples TRBV11-2 to TRBJ2-1; D remains unclear. The CDR3 is made up of 15 amino acids. V was cut by 6 bases and J by 8 bases, with 20 bases left in between. Germline loops: CDR1 SGHAT, CDR2 FQNNGV. Filled out from reference TRBV11-2 and TRBJ2-1, the complete variable domain reads EAGVAQSPRYKIIEKRQSVAFWCNPISGHATLYWYQQILGQGPKLLIQFQNNGVVDDSQLPKDRFSAERLKGVDSTLKIQPAKLEDSAVYLCASSGNPQPQDEQFFGPGTRLTVL.

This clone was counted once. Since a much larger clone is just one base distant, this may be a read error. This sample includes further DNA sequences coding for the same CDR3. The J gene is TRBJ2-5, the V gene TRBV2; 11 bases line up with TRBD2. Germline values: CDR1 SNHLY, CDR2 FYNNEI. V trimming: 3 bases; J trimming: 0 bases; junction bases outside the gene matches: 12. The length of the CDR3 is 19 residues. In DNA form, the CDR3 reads TGTGCCAGCAGTGAGGTGGGGGCTAGCGGGAGGCTCTACCAAGAGACCCAGTACTTC. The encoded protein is CASSEVGASGRLYQETQYF. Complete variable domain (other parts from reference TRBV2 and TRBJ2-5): EPEVTQTPSHQVTQMGQEVILRCVPISNHLYFYWYRQILGQKVEFLVSFYNNEISEKSEIFDDQFSVERPDGSNFTLKIRSTKLEDSAMYFCASSEVGASGRLYQETQYFGPGTRLLVL.

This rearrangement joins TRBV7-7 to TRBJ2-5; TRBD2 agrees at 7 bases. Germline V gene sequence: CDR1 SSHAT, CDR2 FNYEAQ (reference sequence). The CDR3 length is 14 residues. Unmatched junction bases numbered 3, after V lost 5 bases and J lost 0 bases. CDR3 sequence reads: CASSLGGYQETQYF. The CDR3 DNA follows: TGTGCCAGCAGCCTGGGGGGGTACCAAGAGACCCAGTACTTC.

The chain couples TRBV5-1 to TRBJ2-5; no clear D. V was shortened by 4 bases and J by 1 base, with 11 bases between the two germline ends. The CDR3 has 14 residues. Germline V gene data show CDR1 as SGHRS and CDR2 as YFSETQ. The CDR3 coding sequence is TGCGCCAGCAGCCCTTCCGGGCCCCAAGAGACCCAGTACTTC. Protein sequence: CASSPSGPQETQYF.

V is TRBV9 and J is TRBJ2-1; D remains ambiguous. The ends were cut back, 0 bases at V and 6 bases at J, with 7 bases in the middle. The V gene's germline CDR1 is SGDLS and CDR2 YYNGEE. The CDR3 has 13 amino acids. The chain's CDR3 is CASSVAGRNEQFF. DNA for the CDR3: TGTGCCAGCAGCGTAGCTGGGCGCAATGAGCAGTTCTTC.

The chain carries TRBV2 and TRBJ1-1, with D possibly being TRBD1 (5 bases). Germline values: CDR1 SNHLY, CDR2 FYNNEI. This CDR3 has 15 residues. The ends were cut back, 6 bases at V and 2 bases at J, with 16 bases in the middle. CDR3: CASSNQGLINTEAFF. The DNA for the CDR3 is TGTGCCAGCAGCAACCAGGGACTGATAAACACTGAAGCTTTCTTT.

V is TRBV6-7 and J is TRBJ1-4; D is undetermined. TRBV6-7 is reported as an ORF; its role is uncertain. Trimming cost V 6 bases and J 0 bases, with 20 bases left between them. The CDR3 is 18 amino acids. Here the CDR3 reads CASSTAGFLRATNEKLFF. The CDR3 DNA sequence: TGTGCCAGCAGCACTGCTGGTTTTTTGAGGGCAACTAATGAAAAACTGTTTTTT.

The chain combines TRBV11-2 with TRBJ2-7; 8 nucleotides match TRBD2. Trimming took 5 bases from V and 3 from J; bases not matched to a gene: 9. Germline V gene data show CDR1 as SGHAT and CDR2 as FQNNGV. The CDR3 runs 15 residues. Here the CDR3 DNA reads TGTGCCAGCAGCCCTCGGGTAGCGGGGTACTACGAGCAGTACTTC. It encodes CASSPRVAGYYEQYF.

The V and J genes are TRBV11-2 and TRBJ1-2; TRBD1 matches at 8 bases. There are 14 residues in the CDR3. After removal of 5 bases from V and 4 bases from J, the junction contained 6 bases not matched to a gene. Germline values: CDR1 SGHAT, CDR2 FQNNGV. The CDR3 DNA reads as TGTGCCAGCAGCCCCAGGACAGGGACCTATGGCTACACCTTC. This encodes CASSPRTGTYGYTF.

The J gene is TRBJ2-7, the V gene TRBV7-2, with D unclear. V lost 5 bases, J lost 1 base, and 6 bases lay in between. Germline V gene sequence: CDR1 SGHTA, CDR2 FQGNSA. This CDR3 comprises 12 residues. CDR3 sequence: CASSILSYEQYF. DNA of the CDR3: TGTGCCAGCAGCATTCTATCCTACGAGCAGTACTTC.

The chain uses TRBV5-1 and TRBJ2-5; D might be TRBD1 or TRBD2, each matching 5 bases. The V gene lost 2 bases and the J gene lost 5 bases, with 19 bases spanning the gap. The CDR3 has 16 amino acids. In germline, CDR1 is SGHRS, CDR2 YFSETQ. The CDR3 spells CASSFPGTQGDETQYF. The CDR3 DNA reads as TGCGCCAGCAGCTTCCCCGGCACCCAAGGGGACGAGACCCAGTACTTC.

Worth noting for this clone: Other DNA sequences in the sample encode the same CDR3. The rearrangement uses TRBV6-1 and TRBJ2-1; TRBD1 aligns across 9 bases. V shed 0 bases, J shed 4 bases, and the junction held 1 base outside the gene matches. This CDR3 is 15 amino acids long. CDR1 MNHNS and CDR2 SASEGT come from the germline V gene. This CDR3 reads CASSEAGTGYNEQFF. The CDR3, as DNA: TGTGCCAGCAGTGAAGCAGGGACAGGGTACAATGAGCAGTTCTTC.

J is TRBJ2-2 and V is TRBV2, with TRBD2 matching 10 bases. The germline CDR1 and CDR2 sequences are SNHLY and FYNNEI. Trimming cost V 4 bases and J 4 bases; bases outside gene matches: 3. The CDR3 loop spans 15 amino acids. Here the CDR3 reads CASSGLAGGTGELFF. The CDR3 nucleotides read TGTGCCAGCAGTGGACTAGCGGGCGGCACCGGGGAGCTGTTTTTT.

The CDR3 loop is CASSEVGQNEKLFF. The CDR3 coding sequence is TGTGCCAGCAGTGAAGTCGGCCAGAATGAAAAACTGTTTTTT. The rearrangement uses TRBV2 and TRBJ1-4; D uncertain. The V end was cut by 1 base, the J end by 5 bases, with 8 bases between. The CDR3 length is 14 residues. The germline CDR1 and CDR2 sequences are SNHLY and FYNNEI.

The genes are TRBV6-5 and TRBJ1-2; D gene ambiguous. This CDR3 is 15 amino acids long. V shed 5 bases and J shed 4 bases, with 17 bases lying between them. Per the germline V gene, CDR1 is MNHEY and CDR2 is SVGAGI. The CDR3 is CASSRTATAGYGYTF. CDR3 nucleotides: TGTGCCAGCAGTCGAACCGCTACCGCCGGCTATGGCTACACCTTC.

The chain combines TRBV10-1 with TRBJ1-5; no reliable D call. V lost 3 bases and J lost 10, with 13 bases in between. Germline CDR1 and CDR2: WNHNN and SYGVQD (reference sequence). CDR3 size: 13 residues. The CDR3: CASSEGRLTPQHF. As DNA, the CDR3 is TGCGCCAGCAGTGAAGGCCGCCTTACCCCCCAGCATTTT.

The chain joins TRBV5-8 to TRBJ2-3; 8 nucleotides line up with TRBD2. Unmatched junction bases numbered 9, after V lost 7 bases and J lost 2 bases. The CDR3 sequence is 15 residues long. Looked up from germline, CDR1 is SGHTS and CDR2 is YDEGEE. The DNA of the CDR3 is TGTGCCAGCGGTCGAAGACTAGCGATCACAGATACGCAGTATTTT. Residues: CASGRRLAITDTQYF.

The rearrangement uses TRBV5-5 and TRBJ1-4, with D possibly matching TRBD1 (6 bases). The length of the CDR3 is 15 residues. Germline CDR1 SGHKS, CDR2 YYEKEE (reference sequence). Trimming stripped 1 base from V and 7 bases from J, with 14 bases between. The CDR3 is CASSLMAGGSEKLFF. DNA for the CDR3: TGTGCCAGCAGCTTGATGGCCGGGGGCAGTGAAAAACTGTTTTTT.